The 4 T cell receptor beta chains reported below all come from one sample, sequenced in a study of blood T cells in healthy people across ages. Through a sample-barcoded 5' primer and a J-beta primer mix, a second PCR was run for about 7 to 12 cycles. Via MiXCR, TCRdb re-called the 5' RACE reads, giving one row per CDR3 protein. The data hold roughly 1,300,000 distinct CDR3 sequences, with 59% observed a single time. Specimen: blood. These receptors were collected from a man between 18 and 29 years old in good health.

The J gene is TRBJ2-7, the V gene TRBV4-1, with 10 nucleotides matching TRBD1. In germline, CDR1 is MGHRA, CDR2 YSYEKL. This CDR3 region has 15 residues. After removal of 2 bases from V and 5 bases from J, the junction contained 6 bases not matched to a gene. The chain's CDR3 is CASSQPGQGRNEQYF. CDR3 nucleotide sequence: TGCGCCAGCAGCCAACCGGGACAGGGGAGGAACGAGCAGTACTTC.

This clonotype was seen a handful of times. The chain combines TRBV20-1 with TRBJ2-7; 9 bases agree with TRBD2. There are 17 residues in the CDR3. Germline CDR1 and CDR2: DFQATT and SNEGSKA (reference sequence). V lost 1 base and J lost 2; bases outside the gene matches: 12. CDR3 sequence: CSARGAAGGPSTYEQYF. The CDR3 DNA is TGCAGTGCTAGAGGGGCCGCGGGAGGGCCTTCGACCTACGAGCAGTACTTC.

This clonotype has a single count. The chain recombines TRBV12-3 or TRBV12-4 with TRBJ1-1; D is uncertain. CDR3 length equals 15 residues. V lost 5 bases, J lost 3 bases, and 16 bases lay in between. CDR3 DNA: TGTGCCAGCAGTCGTCCTGCGGACGGATACACTGAAGCTTTCTTT. Its protein product is CASSRPADGYTEAFF.

The table lists this clonotype with a few counts. In DNA, the CDR3 is TGCGCCAGCAGCCAAGAACCGGGGGGGTTCACTATCGATGAGCAGTTCTTC. It translates to CASSQEPGGFTIDEQFF. The chain links TRBV4-3 to TRBJ2-1; 8 positions match TRBD2. The CDR3 is made up of 17 amino acids. J lost 8 bases, V lost 0 bases, and 12 bases had no gene match. Germline V CDR1 and CDR2: LGHNA, YSLEER.